Listed here are 18 T cell receptor beta chains from one sample, sequenced in a study of response to subunit inactivated influenza vaccine. TCRdb independently ran MiXCR on the RT-PCR reads; one entry per CDR3 protein. Among 530,000 or so distinct CDR3 sequences listed, about 25% were seen once. Here the sequenced sample was CD4+ T cells sorted from PBMCs, taken around 5 days after vaccination. These TCRs come from a man aged 45-60 years who received an inactivated influenza vaccine.

The chain carries TRBV15 and TRBJ2-1; 7 nucleotides match TRBD2. The CDR3 length is 16 residues. Germline CDR1 reads LNHNV; CDR2 reads YYDKDF (reference sequence). J was trimmed by 4 bases and V by 1 base; bases with no gene match: 7. CDR3 nucleotide sequence: TGTGCCACCAGCAGAGGAGTCGAGCGGGGTTACAATGAGCAGTTCTTC. Translation: CATSRGVERGYNEQFF.

In this sample, this clonotype turned up a few times. The genes are TRBV6-2 or TRBV6-3 and TRBJ2-4; D assignment may be TRBD1 or TRBD2 (5 bases each). CDR1 and CDR2 (germline): MNHEY, SVGEGT. Trimming removed 6 bases at V and 8 bases at J, with 14 bases between. The CDR3 totals 13 residues. CDR3 region: CASRLPGGDIQYF. The CDR3 region has the DNA TGTGCCAGCAGGCTACCTGGGGGTGACATTCAGTACTTC.

This clonotype was seen more than once but under ten times. The chain employs TRBV5-6 and TRBJ1-5, with D unresolved. The CDR3 is 14 amino acids. With 4 bases removed from V and 2 bases from J, the gap between germline ends came to 10 bases. The germline V gene has CDR1 SGHDT and CDR2 YYEEEE. The CDR3 loop reads CASSAGPGNQPQHF. The CDR3, as DNA: TGTGCCAGCAGCGCCGGTCCAGGCAATCAGCCCCAGCATTTT.

This rearrangement joins TRBV7-8 to TRBJ2-1, with 7 bases that match TRBD1. V gave up 5 bases and J gave up 2 bases; unmatched junction bases: 6. The CDR3 extends over 15 amino acids. Germline CDR1 and CDR2: SGHVS and FQNEAQ. CDR3 sequence reads: CASSPRDRAYNEQFF. CDR3 DNA sequence: TGTGCCAGCAGCCCACGGGACAGAGCCTACAATGAGCAGTTCTTC.

The genes are TRBV24-1 and TRBJ2-1; 9 bases align to TRBD2. The germline CDR1 and CDR2 sequences are KGHDR and SFDVKD. The length of the CDR3 is 18 residues. The junction had 8 bases not matched to a gene; V was cut back by 3 bases and J by 0 bases. The CDR3 region is CATSDTGTSPSSYNEQFF. In DNA form, the CDR3 reads TGTGCCACCAGTGATACCGGGACTAGCCCTAGCTCCTACAATGAGCAGTTCTTC.

This chain links TRBV5-5 with TRBJ2-1; the D gene is possibly TRBD1 (5 bases). Germline-derived CDR1 and CDR2 are SGHKS and YYEKEE (reference sequence). V lost 4 bases and J lost 6, with 17 bases in between. The CDR3 is 15 residues long. The CDR3 loop is CASSATPDSPNEQFF. The DNA of the CDR3 is TGTGCCAGCAGCGCGACCCCTGACAGCCCCAATGAGCAGTTCTTC.

This clonotype was recorded many times. The CDR3 spells CASSFDPDRGVVEQYF. In DNA form, the CDR3 reads TGTGCCAGCAGTTTTGACCCGGACAGGGGGGTGGTCGAGCAGTACTTC. The rearrangement joins TRBV12-3 or TRBV12-4 to TRBJ2-7; 10 bases agree with TRBD1. The CDR3 contains 16 residues. With V trimmed by 3 bases and J by 6 bases, 11 bases remained unmatched.

V is TRBV29-1 and J is TRBJ2-1; D gene ambiguous. The V gene lost 4 bases and the J gene lost 0 bases, with 13 bases spanning the gap. Germline assignment: CDR1 SQVTM and CDR2 ANQGSEA. The CDR3 has 15 residues. CDR3 nucleotide sequence: TGCAGCGTTGGACTTCAGCGCGCCTCCTACAATGAGCAGTTCTTC. It yields the protein CSVGLQRASYNEQFF.

In its sample, this clonotype was seen a few times. The CDR3 region has the DNA TGTGCCAGCACCTACCTGGTTAGCGGGCGAGGTAATGAGCAGTTCTTC. Residues: CASTYLVSGRGNEQFF. The V call is TRBV7-9, the J call TRBJ2-1, with TRBD2 matching over 7 bases. V was pared by 7 bases and J by 7 bases, with 16 bases of the junction left unmatched. Germline loops: CDR1 SEHNR, CDR2 FQNEAQ (reference sequence). This CDR3 has 16 residues.

The chain joins TRBV7-9 to TRBJ1-1; D gene uncertain. Trimming cost V 1 base and J 0 bases, with 9 bases left between them. The CDR3 has 15 amino acids. CDR1 and CDR2 (germline): SEHNR, FQNEAQ (reference sequence). CDR3 DNA sequence: TGTGCCAGCAGCTTAGATCCAGGCTTGAACACTGAAGCTTTCTTT. Protein product: CASSLDPGLNTEAFF.

This clonotype came up a few times. V gene TRBV15 combines with J gene TRBJ1-6, with 7 bases aligning to TRBD1. The length of the CDR3 is 15 residues. CDR1 is LNHNV and CDR2 is YYDKDF in the germline V gene (reference sequence). V trimming: 3 bases; J trimming: 6 bases; junction bases outside the gene matches: 5. CDR3 DNA sequence: TGTGCCACCAGCAGGACAGGGACCCTTAATTCACCCCTCCACTTT. This translates into CATSRTGTLNSPLHF.

This clonotype appeared a few times. The chain employs TRBV7-2 and TRBJ2-5, with D possibly matching TRBD1 (5 bases). CDR3 size: 15 residues. The V end was cut by 0 bases, the J end by 1 base, with 9 bases between. CDR1 and CDR2 from the germline V gene are SGHTA and FQGNSA. The CDR3 DNA follows: TGTGCCAGCAGCTTAGCGCAGGGAATCCAAGAGACCCAGTACTTC. It specifies CASSLAQGIQETQYF.

The chain has TRBV5-1 and TRBJ2-3; TRBD2 agrees at 14 bases. The trim removed 4 bases at V and 4 bases at J, leaving 5 bases unmatched. This CDR3 is built from 16 residues. CDR1 and CDR2 (germline): SGHRS, YFSETQ. The CDR3 DNA sequence: TGCGCCAGCAGCCTCGGGACTAGCGGGAGTGCAGATACGCAGTATTTT. This gives the protein CASSLGTSGSADTQYF.

This clonotype was found a few times. DNA for the CDR3: TGTGCCAGCAGTTTGGCGGGGAATCTTCTCATGAACACTGAAGCTTTCTTT. It specifies CASSLAGNLLMNTEAFF. The chain employs TRBV12-3 or TRBV12-4 and TRBJ1-1; D remains unclear. CDR3 size: 17 residues. Between the trimmed V and J ends, which lost 3 bases and 0 bases, there was a span of 17 bases.

In this sample, this clonotype turned up many times. The V call is TRBV29-1, the J call TRBJ2-1; no firm D call. V was clipped by 6 bases and J by 2 bases, with 11 bases between them. CDR3 length: 13 residues. Germline V lookup: CDR1 SQVTM, CDR2 ANQGSEA. CDR3: CSVLLGAYNEQFF. The CDR3 region has the DNA TGCAGCGTCTTGCTTGGAGCCTACAATGAGCAGTTCTTC.

V gene TRBV7-4 combines with J gene TRBJ2-5; D is unresolved. V dropped 4 bases and J dropped 4 bases, with 16 bases sitting between them. Germline values: CDR1 SGHVT, CDR2 SQSDAQ. The CDR3 is 15 amino acids. CDR3 nucleotides: TGTGCCAGCAGCTGTGTTCCGGGCCTCGCAGAGACCCAGTACTTC. Its protein is CASSCVPGLAETQYF.

This clonotype was recorded a few times. The V call is TRBV7-2, the J call TRBJ2-7; TRBD2 might be the D (7 bases). The CDR3 has 15 amino acids. The germline V gene encodes CDR1 SGHTA and CDR2 FQGNSA. Trimming stripped 4 bases from V and 1 base from J, with 14 bases between. The CDR3 here is CASSSRAGASYEQYF. CDR3 in DNA: TGTGCCAGCAGCTCGCGGGCGGGGGCTTCCTACGAGCAGTACTTC. The whole variable domain, remainder taken from reference TRBV7-2 and TRBJ2-7, is GAGVSQSPSNKVTEKGKDVELRCDPISGHTALYWYRQSLGQGLEFLIYFQGNSAPDKSGLPSDRFSAERTGGSVSTLTIQRTQQEDSAVYLCASSSRAGASYEQYFGPGTRLTVT.

The gene calls are TRBV18 and TRBJ2-3; possibly TRBD2 for D (6 bases). The CDR3 consists of 15 residues. Germline V gene lookup returns CDR1 KGHSH and CDR2 LQKENI. V was cut by 0 bases and J by 6 bases, with 13 bases left in between. The CDR3 loop reads CASSPPGLGSDTQYF. CDR3 coding DNA: TGTGCCAGCTCACCACCGGGACTGGGGTCTGATACGCAGTATTTT.